Given below is one T cell receptor beta chain in context. The target of this receptor is not known. Within one base of it there is no much larger clone, and no base qualities were kept. The entry originates in a study of cytomegalovirus exposure and HLA in healthy donors (dated by TCRdb to about 2017). Notes on the research overall: In an earlier analysis of roughly 590 of the donors, 250 to 300 Gb of sequence data and 100 million or so unique TCR beta sequences from roughly 200 million T cells were reported. Roughly 5 DR-DQ haplotypes were handled as single units for association and clustering because linkage in the cohort was strong. An earlier analysis of 587 of the donors used high-throughput TCR beta sequencing to judge whether each TCR beta V gene segment behaved as functional or pseudogenic. Along with the roughly 700-subject first cohort, a separate validation cohort of about 110 different subjects was used. The number of donors typed differed by locus, with about 629-640 for A, B, C, DRB1 and DQB1, about 500 for DQA1, 600 to 610 for DPA1, and about 450 for DPB1. A later analysis re-analyzed previously published TCR beta repertoires from 600 to 850 donors and added high-resolution HLA genotyping to study TCR occurrence patterns. Rather than drawing on any new phenotypic data, the later analysis identified candidate immune exposures from TCR beta sequences and the way those sequences occurred across donors. Donor age, sex, ethnicity and CMV serostatus were compiled alongside the repertoire data. Genome-wide SNP genotypes for about three fifths of the roughly 670 donors were used in a later genetic analysis, which treated that subset as a discovery cohort. All discovery cohort repertoires had been generated using a single sequencing platform. The genetic ancestry cluster associated with self-reported Caucasian donors included about 81% of the 300 to 400 genotyped donors. HLA typing covered class I and class II loci at four-digit resolution. To predict cytomegalovirus infection status, the study combined high-throughput TCR immunosequencing, statistical association of individual TCRs with disease status, and machine learning. The study was designed to test whether signatures of past pathogen exposure could be identified by cataloging public T cell receptors. Using immunosequencing, the study profiled T cell repertoires from 550 to 750 subjects and related those repertoires to cytomegalovirus serostatus. Roughly 300 gigabases of sequencing data and around 85 million unique TCR sequences made up an early release that covered approximately 650 HLA-typed donors. On average, 235,054 unique TCR beta nucleotide sequences were sequenced per donor among 398 genotyped donors of the cohort, with roughly 20% of those sequences being non-productive.

Receptor amplification or capture employed the immunoSEQ multiplex PCR assay. For the multiplex PCR, a mixture combining 60 forward primers for TCR Vbeta segments and 13 reverse primers for TCR Jbeta segments was used. Amplification of the CDR3 region of rearranged TCR beta genes was performed with a multiplex PCR assay on genomic DNA. Amplified TCR beta libraries were sequenced as 87-base-pair reads on the Illumina HiSeq System. The original pipeline was this. In a later analysis, tens of millions of unique TCR beta chains were counted across the approximately 640 repertoires, and roughly 11 million of these chains were shared by at least two donors. To remove PCR and sequencing errors, raw reads were error-corrected and collapsed into unique sequences using a nearest-neighbor algorithm that merged closely related sequences. Alignment of CDR3 sequences to IMGT reference sequences was used to assign V, D and J gene segments. For a sequence to be retained, at least a six-nucleotide match to both a V gene segment and a J gene segment was required. Rearrangements were called productive when the CDR3 lacked stop codons and stayed in frame with V and J; all others were non-productive. Following IMGT convention, CDR3 was defined as the stretch from the second conserved V-encoded cysteine up to the conserved J-encoded phenylalanine. The earlier analysis of about 530 of the donors excluded any sequence lacking an unambiguous match to a single V gene segment. In an earlier analysis of around 590 of the donors, a V segment was called functional when productive rearrangements were above 56.7%, and segregating when the standard deviation between donors exceeded 5%. A statistical classification framework was built to diagnose cytomegalovirus status from the catalog of TCR beta chain sequences. A later analysis assigned V and J genes by comparing TCR nucleotide sequences with IMGT/GENE-DB human TR gene sequences. The TCRdist pipeline was used in a later analysis to assign CDR3 sequences and most-parsimonious VDJ recombination scenarios. A later analysis defined each TCR beta chain by its CDR3 amino acid sequence plus V-gene family, and excluded reads lacking a unique V-gene family. To address suspected cross-contamination and a sequencing artifact, a later analysis removed roughly 640 highly shared, low-generation-probability nucleotide sequences. In a later analysis, a clonal expansion index for each public chain was calculated from normalized within-repertoire ranks of inferred template counts. In a later analysis, generation probabilities were computed with a VDJ recombination model fitted to out-of-frame rearrangements, and the resulting probabilities were checked against IGoR. Hypergeometric tests were used in a later analysis to score TCR-TCR, TCR-HLA and TCR-CMV co-occurrence, with a repertoire-size bias correction applied to the TCR pairs. False discovery rates were estimated in a later analysis by permuting HLA or CMV assignments 20 times. A later analysis grouped co-occurring TCRs with DBSCAN, adding TCRdist sequence similarity when clustering within HLA-allele-positive subsets. Repertoires with fewer than 30,000 or more than 120,000 public chains were left out of co-occurrence clustering, as were five repertoires with anomalous nucleotide sharing. Not all clones reach the TCRdb copy of this immuneACCESS table, which keeps in-frame sequences only. Checked studies attribute under half of the gap to unresolved V genes and leave the rest unexplained. That table is the source of V, J and clone size, and D and trimming were worked out from the DNA. Recorded for this sample are 220,000 or so clones; approximately 78% of them occurred a single time. Less than 3.5% of the sample lies in the top ten.

Trimming accounts for 3 bases at V and 5 bases at J, while the number of junction bases matched to no gene is 4. Looking up the germline V gene (reference sequence) yields CDR1 MNHEY and CDR2 SMNVEV. The CDR3 covers 15 residues, taking in both the cysteine and the phenylalanine. This entry keeps only the CDR3 DNA: 45 bases, framed from base 1. Broader findings and caveats from the paper: A further reported finding was that TCR beta sequences accurately predicted the HLA-A and HLA-B alleles for most subjects in the first cohort. Because counts were too low, some 16 rarely observed V segments, including chromosome 9 orphons, were excluded from the earlier analysis of under 650 of the donors. Immune exposure information for the cohort was limited to CMV serostatus. Across donors, most TCR sequences were observed very rarely, whereas some public TCRs were present in many individuals. A later genetic analysis reported fewer N-insertions in productive TCRs among donors in an Asian-associated ancestry cluster than the approximately 700-donor mean. In vitro tests confirmed that three of the cytomegalovirus-associated TCR beta chains recognize cytomegalovirus antigens. A later analysis found that HLA-associated TCR beta chains were more clonally expanded and had lower generation probabilities than equally common non-associated chains. Specific HLA alleles were associated with 15,000 to 20,000 TCR beta sequences at a false discovery rate of 0.05 in a later analysis. According to the authors, the approach could potentially be generalized to other disease states and immunological phenotypes. Presence/absence analyses assumed roughly uniform sequencing depth across donors, an assumption that may not hold. A cluster of highly shared sequence variants was judged likely to represent a technical artifact of the sequencing pipeline. A later analysis found that TCR association rates varied across HLA loci, with DRB1 alleles showing the most associated TCRs and HLA-C alleles the fewest. Correlated functional status among segregating V segments might reflect linkage disequilibrium, but an unknown experimental factor could not be ruled out. Broadly in line with IMGT annotations, most TCR beta V segments showed up in productive rearrangements about 87% or about 30% of the time in an earlier analysis of several hundred of the donors. The cohort was sequenced for TCR beta chains only, and without alpha or paired-chain data the features that could be detected were limited. V-gene and J-gene trimming of TCR beta chains was associated with a missense DCLRE1C variant in a later genetic analysis, and the association was replicated in an independent cohort. The 87-base-pair reads could not distinguish some IMGT-functional V segments, including TRBV6-2 and TRBV6-3, so those segments were excluded. Strong co-occurrence of HLA alleles, especially DR and DQ, made assigning TCR associations to individual alleles difficult. Because some donors lacked HLA typing at each locus, the association tests relied only on the typed subset. According to a later analysis, most CMV-associated TCR beta chains appeared to be HLA-restricted, and the HLA associations seemed to be driven largely by CMV exposure. Several of the top co-occurrence clusters appeared to be linked to parvovirus B19, influenza, CMV and Epstein-Barr virus, according to a later analysis. Cytomegalovirus status was reported to be diagnosed by the classifier with high specificity and sensitivity in both the original and validation cohorts. A total of some 180 TCR beta chains were listed by the study as associated with cytomegalovirus.

The cohort was made up of several hundred healthy bone marrow donors. All cohort members were sampled while nominally healthy, although unrecorded immune exposures were likely present. The donor was CMV seronegative and belonged to the group of over 350 seronegative cohort members. Each donor provided a peripheral blood sample, and peripheral blood mononuclear cells were used for TCR beta sequencing. Genomic DNA extraction from the blood cell samples was performed with the Qiagen DNeasy Blood Extraction Kit. Sequencing was performed on PBMCs. The sequence came from a woman in her 40s in good health and CMV-seronegative. This chain is built from TRBV27 and TRBJ2-7; the central 13 bases match TRBD2. The nucleotide sequence is TGTGCCAGCAGTTTCACCGGGACTAGCGGGAACGAGCAGTACTTC. Its coded protein is CASSFTGTSGNEQYF.